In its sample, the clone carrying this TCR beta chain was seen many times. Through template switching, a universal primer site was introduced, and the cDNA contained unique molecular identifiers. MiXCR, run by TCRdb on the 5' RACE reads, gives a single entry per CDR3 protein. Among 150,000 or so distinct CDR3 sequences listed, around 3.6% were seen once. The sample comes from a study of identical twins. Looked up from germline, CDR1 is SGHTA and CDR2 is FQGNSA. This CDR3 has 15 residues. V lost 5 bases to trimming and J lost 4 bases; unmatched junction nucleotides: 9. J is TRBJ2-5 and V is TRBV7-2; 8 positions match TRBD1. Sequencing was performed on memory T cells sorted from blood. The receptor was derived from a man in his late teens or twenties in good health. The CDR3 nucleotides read TGTGCCAGCAGCGCCCAAGGACAGGGAGGAGAGACCCAGTACTTC. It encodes CASSAQGQGGETQYF. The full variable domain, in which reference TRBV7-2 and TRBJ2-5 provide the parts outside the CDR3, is GAGVSQSPSNKVTEKGKDVELRCDPISGHTALYWYRQSLGQGLEFLIYFQGNSAPDKSGLPSDRFSAERTGGSVSTLTIQRTQQEDSAVYLCASSAQGQGGETQYFGPGTRLLVL.